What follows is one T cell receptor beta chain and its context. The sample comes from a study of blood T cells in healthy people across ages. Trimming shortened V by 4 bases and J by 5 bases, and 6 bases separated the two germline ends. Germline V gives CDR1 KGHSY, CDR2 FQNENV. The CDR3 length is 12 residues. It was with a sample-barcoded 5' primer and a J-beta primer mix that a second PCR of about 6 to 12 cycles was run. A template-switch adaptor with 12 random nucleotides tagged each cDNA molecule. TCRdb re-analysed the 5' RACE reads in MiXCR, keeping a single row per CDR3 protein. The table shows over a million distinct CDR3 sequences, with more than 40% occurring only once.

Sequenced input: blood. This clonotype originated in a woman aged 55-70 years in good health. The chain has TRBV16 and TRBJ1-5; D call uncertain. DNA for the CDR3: TGTGCCAGCAGCCGAAGCGATCAGCCCCAGCATTTT. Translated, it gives CASSRSDQPQHF.